The 18 T cell receptor beta chains listed next were all sequenced from one sample in a study of T-cell reconstitution after alpha-beta-depleted transplantation in children. Unique molecular identifiers were incorporated during preparation of the TCRbeta library. TCRdb recomputed calls from the PCR reads with MiXCR, one row per CDR3 protein. The data show nearly 350,000 distinct CDR3 sequences, 15% to 20% seen once. This sample comprised PBMCs, mostly from graft donor cells, obtained 360 days after TCRalphabeta/CD19-depleted stem cell transplant. Receptor source: a male patient between 2 and 9 years old who had a stem cell transplant for acute lymphoblastic leukemia, so the T cells may come from the graft donor.

This clonotype appeared a few times. The rearrangement joins TRBV19 to TRBJ2-7, with 10 bases identical to TRBD2. The CDR3 runs to 18 residues. Trimming cost V 3 bases and J 4 bases; bases outside gene matches: 15. The germline CDR1 and CDR2 sequences are LNHDA and SQIVND (reference sequence). CDR3 in amino acids: CASSIRGTSGTFLYEQYF. CDR3 DNA sequence: TGTGCCAGTAGTATCCGCGGCACTAGCGGGACCTTTTTATACGAGCAGTACTTC.

This clonotype was seen more than once but under ten times. This rearrangement joins TRBV6-2 or TRBV6-3 to TRBJ2-3; TRBD2 aligns across 7 bases. The V gene end was trimmed by 2 bases and the J gene end by 0 bases; junction bases not matched to a gene: 11. CDR1 is MNHEY and CDR2 is SVGEGT in the germline V gene. The length of the CDR3 is 18 residues. CDR3 in DNA: TGTGCCAGCAGTTACGGGATCCGGGAGGCTCCTAGCACAGATACGCAGTATTTT. Amino acid sequence: CASSYGIREAPSTDTQYF.

This clonotype appeared many times. The chain combines TRBV10-3 with TRBJ2-1; D is ambiguous. This CDR3 is built from 11 residues. Germline V lookup: CDR1 ENHRY, CDR2 SYGVKD. Trimming removed 11 bases at V and 5 bases at J, with 10 bases between. The CDR3 reads CAASYDNEQFF. The CDR3, as DNA: TGTGCCGCATCCTACGACAATGAGCAGTTCTTC.

The chain recombines TRBV2 with TRBJ2-5, with D uncertain. This CDR3 contains 12 residues. Deletions cut 4 bases from V and 1 base from J, with 4 bases between. The germline V gene encodes CDR1 SNHLY and CDR2 FYNNEI. The CDR3 here is CASSVVQETQYF. CDR3 nucleotide sequence: TGTGCCAGCAGTGTCGTCCAAGAGACCCAGTACTTC.

In this sample, this clonotype turned up a few times. The chain combines TRBV10-3 with TRBJ2-1; tentative D call: TRBD2 (5 bases). V shed 2 bases and J shed 4 bases, with 18 bases lying between them. Germline V gene lookup returns CDR1 ENHRY and CDR2 SYGVKD. This CDR3 comprises 17 residues. The CDR3 sequence: CAISEPLRAENYNEQFF. DNA for the CDR3: TGTGCCATCAGTGAGCCGCTGAGAGCGGAAAATTACAATGAGCAGTTCTTC.

The CDR3 protein is CASSRGGKSRGYTF. Here the CDR3 DNA reads TGTGCCAGCAGTAGGGGTGGGAAGTCGCGTGGCTACACCTTC. The chain employs TRBV6-1 and TRBJ1-2; D might be TRBD1 (5 bases). Trimming pared 5 bases from V and 7 bases from J, leaving 17 bases between. Germline lookup yields CDR1 MNHNS and CDR2 SASEGT. The CDR3 loop spans 14 amino acids.

This clonotype appeared once. This sequence joins TRBV14 and TRBJ2-1; D assignment may be TRBD1 or TRBD2 (5 bases each). CDR1 is SGHDN, CDR2 FVKESK, per germline. The CDR3 covers 18 residues. V was pared by 4 bases and J by 8 bases, with 27 bases between. The CDR3 reads CASSLGTPYQTFPDEQFF. As DNA, the CDR3 is TGTGCCAGCAGCCTCGGGACCCCCTACCAAACCTTTCCGGATGAGCAGTTCTTC. The variable domain in full, completed from reference TRBV14 and TRBJ2-1, reads EAGVTQFPSHSVIEKGQTVTLRCDPISGHDNLYWYRRVMGKEIKFLLHFVKESKQDESGMPNNRFLAERTGGTYSTLKVQPAELEDSGVYFCASSLGTPYQTFPDEQFFGPGTRLTVL.

This clonotype occurred many times. The chain carries TRBV10-2 and TRBJ2-5; D perhaps matches TRBD2 (6 bases). Germline assignment: CDR1 WSHSY and CDR2 SAAADI. Between the trimmed V and J ends, which lost 8 bases and 5 bases, there was a span of 6 bases. There are 10 residues in the CDR3. The CDR3 sequence: CASGGETQYF. In DNA, the CDR3 is TGCGCCAGCGGGGGGGAGACCCAGTACTTC.

This rearrangement joins TRBV4-3 to TRBJ2-6; no definite D call. V lost 0 bases and J 3 bases, leaving 12 bases between the germline ends. The CDR3 has 17 amino acids. Germline lookup yields CDR1 LGHNA and CDR2 YSLEER. The DNA of the CDR3 is TGCGCCAGCAGCCAAGATGAAGCAGGACGTGGGGCCAACGTCCTGACTTTC. Translation: CASSQDEAGRGANVLTF.

The chain combines TRBV5-4 with TRBJ2-5; tentative D call: TRBD1 (6 bases). The length of the CDR3 is 14 residues. CDR1 SGHNT and CDR2 YYREEE come from the germline V gene (reference sequence). Trimming cost V 2 bases and J 0 bases, with 8 bases left between them. CDR3 amino acids: CASSFRGNQETQYF. DNA for the CDR3: TGTGCCAGCAGCTTCAGGGGAAACCAAGAGACCCAGTACTTC.

This clonotype was observed at least ten times. The V call is TRBV4-1, the J call TRBJ2-4, with D possibly being TRBD1 or TRBD2 (5 bases each). Looked up from germline, CDR1 is MGHRA and CDR2 is YSYEKL. Trimming cost V 5 bases and J 7 bases, with 15 bases left between them. The CDR3 is 14 residues long. CDR3 residues: CASSLPGPRNIQYF. The DNA for the CDR3 is TGCGCCAGCAGCTTGCCGGGACCTCGGAACATTCAGTACTTC.

This chain links TRBV6-2 or TRBV6-3 with TRBJ2-7; D is uncertain. V shed 3 bases and J shed 1 base, with 19 bases lying between them. Per germline, CDR1 MNHEY and CDR2 SVGEGT. This CDR3 contains 17 residues. The CDR3 is CASSYGPVPHRSYEQYF. The CDR3 DNA follows: TGTGCCAGCAGTTATGGGCCTGTACCCCACAGATCCTACGAGCAGTACTTC.

The chain combines TRBV7-9 with TRBJ2-1, with TRBD2 matching 7 bases. Germline CDR1 and CDR2: SEHNR and FQNEAQ (reference sequence). The CDR3 has 16 amino acids. V was pared by 0 bases and J by 12 bases, with 14 bases of the junction left unmatched. The CDR3 spells CASSLAKVGTKRGQFF. CDR3 bases: TGTGCCAGCAGCTTAGCGAAGGTGGGGACTAAGAGGGGGCAGTTCTTC.

The chain employs TRBV7-2 and TRBJ2-7; D unclear. CDR1 SGHTA and CDR2 FQGNSA come from the germline V gene. The CDR3 is 15 amino acids. V dropped 2 bases and J dropped 3 bases, with 14 bases sitting between them. In DNA, the CDR3 is TGTGCCAGCAGCTTAAAGCGTGGCCCCAGCTACGAGCAGTACTTC. Residues: CASSLKRGPSYEQYF. The full variable domain, in which reference TRBV7-2 and TRBJ2-7 provide the parts outside the CDR3, is GAGVSQSPSNKVTEKGKDVELRCDPISGHTALYWYRQSLGQGLEFLIYFQGNSAPDKSGLPSDRFSAERTGGSVSTLTIQRTQQEDSAVYLCASSLKRGPSYEQYFGPGTRLTVT.

This clonotype has just a few counts. The gene calls are TRBV29-1 and TRBJ2-5; possibly TRBD2 for D (5 bases). The CDR3 spans 13 residues. Germline V CDR1 and CDR2: SQVTM, ANQGSEA. The ends were cut back, 5 bases at V and 5 bases at J, with 15 bases in the middle. CDR3 loop: CSVRRLAVETQYF. CDR3 nucleotides: TGCAGCGTTAGGAGGCTAGCTGTGGAGACCCAGTACTTC.

The sample holds a few counts of this clonotype. This chain joins TRBV9 and TRBJ2-3; weak D call: TRBD2 (6 bases). The V gene's germline CDR1 is SGDLS and CDR2 YYNGEE. CDR3 size: 14 residues. The ends were cut back, 0 bases at V and 7 bases at J, with 12 bases in the middle. CDR3 coding DNA: TGTGCCAGCAGCGTAGGTAGTAGCGGTAATACGCAGTATTTT. It yields the protein CASSVGSSGNTQYF.

The chain recombines TRBV28 with TRBJ2-1; D may correspond to TRBD1 or TRBD2 (5 bases each). V lost 6 bases and J 6 bases, leaving 18 bases between the germline ends. The CDR3 spans 15 residues. CDR1 MDHEN and CDR2 SYDVKM come from the germline V gene. The CDR3 is CASSGDGPRRNEQFF. CDR3 DNA sequence: TGTGCCAGCAGCGGGGACGGGCCGCGCCGCAATGAGCAGTTCTTC.

In its sample, this clonotype was seen many times. The V call is TRBV29-1, the J call TRBJ2-1; 8 bases match TRBD1. CDR3 length: 14 residues. Germline V lookup: CDR1 SQVTM, CDR2 ANQGSEA. V trimming: 4 bases; J trimming: 2 bases; junction bases outside the gene matches: 4. The CDR3 nucleotides read TGCAGCGTTGCCGACAGGGGACCCTACAATGAGCAGTTCTTC. It codes for CSVADRGPYNEQFF.